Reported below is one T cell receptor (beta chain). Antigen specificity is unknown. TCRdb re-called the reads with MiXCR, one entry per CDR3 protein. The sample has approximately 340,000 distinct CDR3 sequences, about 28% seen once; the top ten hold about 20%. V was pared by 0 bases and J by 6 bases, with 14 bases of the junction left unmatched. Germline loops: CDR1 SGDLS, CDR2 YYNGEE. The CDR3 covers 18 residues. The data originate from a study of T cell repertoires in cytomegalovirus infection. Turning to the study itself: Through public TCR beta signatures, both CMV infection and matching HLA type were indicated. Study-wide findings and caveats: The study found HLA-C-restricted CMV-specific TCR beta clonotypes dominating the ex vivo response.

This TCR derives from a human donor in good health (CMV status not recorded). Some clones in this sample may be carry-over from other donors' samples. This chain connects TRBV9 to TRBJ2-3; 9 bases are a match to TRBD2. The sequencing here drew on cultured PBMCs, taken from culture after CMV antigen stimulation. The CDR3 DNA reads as TGTGCCAGCAGCGTAGAATTAGCGGGGGTCTTCACCCAGGATACGCAGTATTTT. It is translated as CASSVELAGVFTQDTQYF.